This T cell receptor (beta chain) was observed in a study of T cell responses to AZD1222 COVID-19 vaccine listed by TCRdb under 2021. Broadly, across the study: AZD1222 recipients given second doses at about 4 weeks or at about 12 weeks were pooled, since spike-specific TCR depth and breadth were not found to differ between the two schedules. A total of 233 trial participants underwent TCR sequencing, of whom nearly 210 received two doses of AZD1222 and 26 received two doses of the MenACWY control vaccine. Trial participants were enrolled by age into subgroups of 18-55, 56-69 and 70-plus years, and approximately 150, 30 and 60 TCR-sequenced participants, respectively, were included in these subgroups.

This specimen's time point label, interpreted: baseline before first vaccination. Vaccinee samples came from UK trials COV001 and COV002, including a single-blind randomized controlled phase 2/3 trial of AZD1222 (ChAdOx1 nCoV-19) in healthy adults. For TCRbeta chain sequencing, PBMC samples from trial participants were taken at day 0 and at day 28 after the second dose. The germline V gene (reference sequence) specifies SEHNR as CDR1 and FQNEAQ as CDR2. Spanning cysteine to phenylalanine, the CDR3 consists of 14 amino acids. Kept here is only the CDR3 DNA, which spans 42 bases and is read in frame from base 1. V is reduced by 7 bases and J by 3 bases, leaving a spacing of 15 bases between them. In this sample, this clone turned up a few times. The antigen it recognizes is unknown. It has no much larger one-base neighbor in the sample; base qualities were not kept. The CDR3 regions of human TCRbeta chains were analyzed by immunosequencing. Per the authors' processing: TCRs in the repertoires were matched against a reference library of SARS-CoV-2-specific TCRs that had been generated with the MIRA antigen-specificity platform. Breadth meant the fraction of unique TCRs that were SARS-CoV-2-associated, whereas depth meant the fraction of total T cells that were SARS-CoV-2-associated. Each spike-specific TCR was assigned to its reactive spike region and to a CD4 or CD8 class using the MIRA data. Log10-transformed breadth and depth values were compared by one-way ANOVA with Sidak's multiple comparisons tests. TCRdb's version of the immuneACCESS table is confined to in-frame rearrangements and falls short of the full clone set. An unresolved V gene accounts for under half of the shortfall where checked; the remainder is of unknown origin. V and J calls and clone size are as listed in that table; D and trimming were resolved from the DNA. This sample lists roughly 150,000 clones; 85% to 95% were detected once. The biggest ten clones account for 1.2% to 1.5% of the sample.

Study-wide findings and limitations: Nearly half of unique spike-specific TCRs reportedly recognized epitopes outside regions mutated in the B.1.351 and B.1.1.7 variants. Participants were mostly white British and included more females than males, and it was suggested by the authors that clonal diversity may have been underestimated. The vaccine-associated CD4 TCRs covered the entire spike protein, and the dominant responses fell in regions 160-218 and 743-854. After two AZD1222 doses, both the breadth and the depth of spike-specific TCRs were significantly higher than at day 0 and than in MenACWY recipients. Because no samples from the day 14 peak response were available, repertoires could be characterized only after the peak T cell response. The 56-69-year group was small, and its depth increase did not reach significance, likely because of low power. Conclusions about previously exposed vaccinees were limited because only six AZD1222 recipients were SARS-CoV-2 seropositive at baseline.

The source material was peripheral blood, sampled on day 0 of AZD1222 vaccination. The clonotype originates from an adult in good health. The rearranged chain carries TRBV7-9 and TRBJ1-2; the D gene is perhaps TRBD1, from 5 matching bases. Read as DNA, the sequence is TGTGCCAGCACCATTTCTGGGGGTGACTATGGCTACACCTTC. Its coded protein is CASTISGGDYGYTF.